This T cell receptor beta chain derives from a study of shared clonotypes between healthy human individuals. Study outcomes and limitations: Depth of sequencing was expected to influence donor clonotype sharing. Researchers sampled blood only, noting tissue repertoires likely differ.

This clone was seen repeatedly, ten times or more. Its matching antigen is unknown. CDR3 length equals 17 residues. The ends lost 5 bases at V and 7 bases at J; junction bases unmatched: 15. CDR1 PRHDT and CDR2 FYEKMQ come from the germline V gene (reference sequence). A split of CD4+ cells into CD45RA+ naive and CD45RA-negative memory subsets was performed. DNA at around 200 ng, 25,000 to 35,000 T cell genomes, went into sorted-subset replicate PCRs. This table comes from immunoSEQ multiplex PCR, and its TCRdb copy is limited to in-frame clones, with some not included. The sample contains about 300,000 clones, roughly 70% of which appear only once.

Sequencing was done on a sample of memory CD4+ T cells sorted from blood. Subset here: CD45RA-negative fraction. The receptor's source is a man between 25 and 39 years old in good health. The rearrangement links TRBV13 to TRBJ2-1; 9 positions agree with TRBD2. This CDR3 reads CASSPRGLAGDVNEQFF. The CDR3 DNA reads as TGTGCCAGCAGCCCCCGCGGTTTAGCGGGAGATGTTAATGAGCAGTTCTTC.